This T cell receptor (beta chain) was sequenced for a study of blood T cell repertoires in COVID-19. Study background: COVID-19 samples, acute and convalescent, were from the United States, Italy and Spain.

This clone appeared a single time. As originally analysed: From reference gene primer amplification, estimates of nucleated cell counts were derived. TCRdb's copy holds only in-frame clones and misses some; the assay was immunoSEQ multiplex PCR. The V and J calls and clone size are taken from that table; D and trimming were inferred from the DNA. The data hold a few hundred thousand clones, with around 87% observed a single time. Per the germline V gene, CDR1 is MNHEY and CDR2 is SVGAGI. This CDR3 has 15 amino acids. Trimming stripped 4 bases from V and 2 bases from J, with 13 bases between. The rearrangement uses TRBV6-5 and TRBJ2-3; D may be TRBD2 (7 bases). Source material: peripheral blood. This TCR derives from a woman in her 70s with active or convalescent COVID-19. The CDR3 DNA follows: TGTGCCAGCAGTTTAGTCGGGGGGCCCACAGATACGCAGTATTTT. This encodes CASSLVGGPTDTQYF.